The 27 T cell receptor beta chains presented below share a single source sample, sequenced in a study of shared clonotypes between healthy human individuals. The method was immunoSEQ multiplex PCR; TCRdb's version includes in-frame clones alone and lacks a portion of them. The sample records approximately 500,000 clones, less than 96% being singletons. The source material was naive CD4+ T cells sorted from blood. Subset noted: CD45RA+ positively selected. All receptors derive from a woman aged 25 to 39 in good health.

This clone was seen once. This rearrangement joins TRBV28 to TRBJ2-3; D gene uncertain. Between the trimmed V and J ends, which lost 4 bases and 7 bases, there was a span of 9 bases. CDR3 length: 12 amino acids. From germline, CDR1 is MDHEN and CDR2 SYDVKM. The CDR3 reads CASSSPVNTQYF. In DNA form, the CDR3 reads TGTGCCAGCAGTTCGCCCGTAAATACGCAGTATTTT.

The chain is built from TRBV28 and TRBJ2-7; tentative D call: TRBD2 (6 bases). Per the germline V gene, CDR1 is MDHEN and CDR2 is SYDVKM. Trimming removed 9 bases from V and 7 bases from J, with 16 bases in between. The CDR3 is made up of 12 amino acids. The CDR3 bases are TGTGCCAGTAGCGCCCCAGGGAGGGAGCAGTACTTC. Translation: CASSAPGREQYF.

V gene TRBV27 combines with J gene TRBJ1-2; D gene unclear. This CDR3 region has 13 residues. Germline CDR1 is MNHEY and CDR2 is SMNVEV (reference sequence). The V end was cut by 3 bases, the J end by 4 bases, with 9 bases between. CDR3 residues: CASSLSFGYGYTF. The CDR3 nucleotides read TGTGCCAGCAGTTTGAGTTTCGGCTATGGCTACACCTTC.

V usage is TRBV5-1 and J usage is TRBJ1-3; the match to TRBD1 covers 8 bases. CDR3 length: 16 amino acids. Losses at the gene ends were 4 bases for V and 1 base for J; bases not matched to a gene: 7. The germline V gene has CDR1 SGHRS and CDR2 YFSETQ. The CDR3 sequence: CASSGRTGISGNTIYF. CDR3 DNA: TGCGCCAGCAGCGGGCGGACAGGGATATCTGGAAACACCATATATTTT.

V is TRBV5-1 and J is TRBJ2-1; the D is unclear. Germline V gene sequence: CDR1 SGHRS, CDR2 YFSETQ. V was clipped by 7 bases and J by 2 bases, with 10 bases between them. The CDR3 is 13 amino acids. CDR3 sequence (DNA): TGCGCCAGCTCCACGGCGACCTACAATGAGCAGTTCTTC. It specifies CASSTATYNEQFF.

This clone was observed a few times. CDR3 nucleotide sequence: TGTGCCAGCAGCTTGCTTGAAGTTGAAAAACTGTTTTTT. Translation: CASSLLEVEKLFF. The rearrangement links TRBV7-9 to TRBJ1-4; no definite D call. Trimming shortened V by 3 bases and J by 7 bases, and 9 bases separated the two germline ends. CDR1 and CDR2 from the germline V gene are SEHNR and FQNEAQ (reference sequence). The CDR3 consists of 13 residues.

Turning to this clone: The sample has other DNA sequences that encode this CDR3 too. The gene calls are TRBV28 and TRBJ2-7; 8 nucleotides agree with TRBD2. The V and J ends lost 8 bases and 6 bases, in that order; junction bases with no gene match: 21. The length of the CDR3 is 17 residues. Germline values: CDR1 MDHEN, CDR2 SYDVKM. Here the CDR3 DNA reads TGTGCCAGCTATCCCATTTTAGGACTAGCACAATCCGCCGAGCAGTACTTC. It codes for CASYPILGLAQSAEQYF.

CDR3 in DNA: TGTGCCATCAGTGAGTCCCTCACTGGGACCTACGAGCAGTACTTC. Translated, it gives CAISESLTGTYEQYF. The chain uses TRBV10-3 and TRBJ2-5; D call uncertain. The better agreement between TRBJ2-7 and the DNA end casts doubt on the J call. CDR3 length: 15 residues. Germline CDR1 is ENHRY and CDR2 is SYGVKD.

The sample holds one count of this clone. This sequence joins TRBV19 and TRBJ2-1; D gene ambiguous. CDR3 length: 14 amino acids. Germline assignment: CDR1 LNHDA and CDR2 SQIVND (reference sequence). V was clipped by 0 bases and J by 8 bases, with 11 bases between them. The DNA of the CDR3 is TGTGCCAGTAGTATAGATCCAAGTCGGCATGAGCAGTTCTTC. This codes for CASSIDPSRHEQFF.

This sequence joins TRBV7-9 and TRBJ1-2; D uncertain. The CDR3 is 14 amino acids. V was trimmed by 5 bases and J by 4 bases, leaving 14 bases between them. The germline V gene encodes CDR1 SEHNR and CDR2 FQNEAQ (reference sequence). CDR3 sequence (DNA): TGTGCCAGCAGCCAAACTTCTGGATCCTATGGCTACACCTTC. It encodes CASSQTSGSYGYTF.

The rearrangement links TRBV11-2 to TRBJ2-1; 12 nucleotides align to TRBD1. Germline V gives CDR1 SGHAT, CDR2 FQNNGV. Trimming removed 5 bases from V and 9 bases from J; junction bases left unmatched: 8. The CDR3 consists of 15 residues. The CDR3 is CASSAGTGGSREQFF. The CDR3 nucleotides are TGTGCCAGCAGCGCCGGGACAGGGGGCTCGCGTGAGCAGTTCTTC. The full variable domain, rest sourced from reference TRBV11-2 and TRBJ2-1, is EAGVAQSPRYKIIEKRQSVAFWCNPISGHATLYWYQQILGQGPKLLIQFQNNGVVDDSQLPKDRFSAERLKGVDSTLKIQPAKLEDSAVYLCASSAGTGGSREQFFGPGTRLTVL.

This chain joins TRBV28 and TRBJ1-6; the D is unclear. In germline, CDR1 is MDHEN, CDR2 SYDVKM. The CDR3 sequence is 14 residues long. V was shortened by 6 bases and J by 0 bases, with 6 bases between the two germline ends. CDR3 loop: CASSYSSYNSPLHF. CDR3 nucleotides: TGTGCCAGCAGCTATAGCTCCTATAATTCACCCCTCCACTTT.

The chain combines TRBV10-1 with TRBJ2-3; a possible D gene is TRBD2 (5 bases). Trimming pared 3 bases from V and 2 bases from J, leaving 9 bases between. This CDR3 contains 14 residues. Germline V gene lookup returns CDR1 WNHNN and CDR2 SYGVQD (reference sequence). CDR3 sequence: CASSEADSTDTQYF. The CDR3 DNA is TGCGCCAGCAGTGAAGCGGACTCCACAGATACGCAGTATTTT.

The J gene is TRBJ2-7, the V gene TRBV18, with D perhaps being TRBD1 or TRBD2 (6 bases each). The CDR3 covers 17 residues. The germline gives CDR1 KGHSH, CDR2 LQKENI. The V end lost 2 bases, the J end lost 5 bases, and 22 bases lay between the germline ends. The CDR3 sequence is CASSPMAGDSAGHEQYF. CDR3 DNA sequence: TGTGCCAGCTCACCAATGGCAGGGGACTCGGCCGGGCACGAGCAGTACTTC.

The chain is built from TRBV27 and TRBJ2-7; TRBD1 matches 9 bases. The CDR3 length is 14 residues. Germline lookup yields CDR1 MNHEY and CDR2 SMNVEV (reference sequence). The trim removed 4 bases at V and 6 bases at J, leaving 7 bases unmatched. The CDR3 DNA sequence: TGTGCCAGCAGTTCCGGCGGGACAGGGTTCGAGCAGTACTTC. Amino acids: CASSSGGTGFEQYF.

This clone was detected only once. The rearrangement links TRBV19 to TRBJ1-1; D uncertain. The V and J ends lost 7 bases and 2 bases respectively, with 17 bases between them. The CDR3 loop spans 15 amino acids. Per the germline V gene, CDR1 is LNHDA and CDR2 is SQIVND (reference sequence). The CDR3 sequence: CASKTHSRENTEAFF. The CDR3 DNA reads as TGTGCCAGTAAGACCCATAGTCGAGAAAACACTGAAGCTTTCTTT.

The V gene is TRBV5-1, the J gene TRBJ1-5, with 8 bases identical to TRBD1. The CDR3 runs to 15 residues. Germline CDR1 and CDR2: SGHRS and YFSETQ. V was clipped by 4 bases and J by 2 bases; unmatched bases: 5. In DNA, the CDR3 is TGCGCCAGCAGCGCCACGACAGGGGGCAATCAGCCCCAGCATTTT. Amino acid sequence: CASSATTGGNQPQHF.

Only one count was recorded for this clone. The same CDR3 is also encoded by other DNA sequences in this sample. The chain recombines TRBV6-5 with TRBJ2-7; D is unresolved. CDR1 is MNHEY, CDR2 SVGAGI, per germline. The germline V and J ends were trimmed by 0 bases and 1 base, with 7 bases remaining between them. The CDR3 has 14 amino acids. CDR3 sequence (DNA): TGTGCCAGCAGTTACTCTCGGCAGTCCTACGAGCAGTACTTC. Its translation: CASSYSRQSYEQYF.

The CDR3: CASNGGRNIQYF. The CDR3, as DNA: TGTGCCAGTAACGGGGGCAGGAACATTCAGTACTTC. The chain links TRBV19 to TRBJ2-4; D assignment may be TRBD1 or TRBD2 (6 bases each). The V end was cut by 7 bases, the J end by 7 bases, with 11 bases between. CDR3 length equals 12 residues. Germline V CDR1 and CDR2: LNHDA, SQIVND (reference sequence).

The gene calls are TRBV5-1 and TRBJ1-2; 11 bases align to TRBD1. The V gene end was trimmed by 4 bases and the J gene end by 3 bases; junction bases not matched to a gene: 5. Germline V gene sequence: CDR1 SGHRS, CDR2 YFSETQ. The CDR3 has 15 residues. The CDR3 is CASSNRDRGDYGYTF. The CDR3 DNA follows: TGCGCCAGCAGCAACCGGGACAGGGGGGACTATGGCTACACCTTC. The full variable domain, in which reference TRBV5-1 and TRBJ1-2 provide the parts outside the CDR3, is KAGVTQTPRYLIKTRGQQVTLSCSPISGHRSVSWYQQTPGQGLQFLFEYFSETQRNKGNFPGRFSGRQFSNSRSEMNVSTLELGDSALYLCASSNRDRGDYGYTFGSGTRLTVV.

V and J are TRBV6-1 and TRBJ1-5; TRBD1 might be the D (6 bases). CDR1 is MNHNS and CDR2 is SASEGT in the germline V gene. This CDR3 contains 16 residues. The V end was cut by 2 bases, the J end by 5 bases, with 16 bases between. CDR3 amino acids: CASSERVNRDDQPQHF. The CDR3 nucleotides are TGTGCCAGCAGTGAAAGAGTAAACAGGGATGATCAGCCCCAGCATTTT.

V is TRBV7-9 and J is TRBJ1-4; no clear D gene. The ends were cut back, 4 bases at V and 11 bases at J, with 8 bases in the middle. This CDR3 has 11 amino acids. Germline V lookup: CDR1 SEHNR, CDR2 FQNEAQ (reference sequence). The DNA for the CDR3 is TGTGCCAGCAGCTCTGCTCGTAAACTGTTTTTT. This encodes CASSSARKLFF.

The chain combines TRBV7-9 with TRBJ2-2; the match to TRBD1 covers 12 bases. The CDR3 extends over 14 amino acids. V shed 8 bases, J shed 7 bases, and the junction held 5 bases outside the gene matches. The germline V gene encodes CDR1 SEHNR and CDR2 FQNEAQ (reference sequence). CDR3 protein: CASGTGGTGGELFF. Here the CDR3 DNA reads TGTGCCAGCGGGACAGGGGGCACTGGCGGGGAGCTGTTTTTT. Variable domain in full (rest from reference TRBV7-9 and TRBJ2-2): DTGVSQNPRHKITKRGQNVTFRCDPISEHNRLYWYRQTLGQGPEFLTYFQNEAQLEKSRLLSDRFSAERPKGSFSTLEIQRTEQGDSAMYLCASGTGGTGGELFFGEGSRLTVL.

The chain is built from TRBV4-1 and TRBJ2-5, with 7 bases fitting TRBD2. The V and J ends lost 2 bases and 4 bases, in that order; junction bases with no gene match: 10. Germline CDR1 reads MGHRA; CDR2 reads YSYEKL. The CDR3 has 16 residues. Here the CDR3 reads CASSQPRGGRLETQYF. As DNA, the CDR3 is TGCGCCAGCAGCCAACCCCGGGGCGGGAGATTAGAGACCCAGTACTTC.

The J gene is TRBJ2-5, the V gene TRBV19; 8 bases map to TRBD1. Unmatched junction bases numbered 7, after V lost 3 bases and J lost 4 bases. This CDR3 comprises 15 residues. Germline values: CDR1 LNHDA, CDR2 SQIVND (reference sequence). The CDR3 protein is CASSIGGQGRETQYF. The CDR3 region has the DNA TGTGCCAGTAGTATCGGCGGACAGGGTCGAGAGACCCAGTACTTC. Filled out from reference TRBV19 and TRBJ2-5, the complete variable domain reads DGGITQSPKYLFRKEGQNVTLSCEQNLNHDAMYWYRQDPGQGLRLIYYSQIVNDFQKGDIAEGYSVSREKKESFPLTVTSAQKNPTAFYLCASSIGGQGRETQYFGPGTRLLVL.

V and J are TRBV4-2 and TRBJ2-7; 10 positions agree with TRBD2. V lost 4 bases to trimming and J lost 6 bases; unmatched junction nucleotides: 9. Germline assignment: CDR1 LGHNA and CDR2 YNFKEQ. The length of the CDR3 is 15 residues. The DNA for the CDR3 is TGTGCCAGCAGCCCAGAAAGCGGGAGGGTCGTCGAGCAGTACTTC. Amino acid sequence: CASSPESGRVVEQYF.

This clone has only a few counts. The chain combines TRBV10-3 with TRBJ1-1; D might be TRBD1 (6 bases). Germline loops: CDR1 ENHRY, CDR2 SYGVKD. V was cut by 5 bases and J by 3 bases, with 10 bases left in between. The CDR3 contains 13 residues. The CDR3 reads CAISPDSYTEAFF. CDR3 DNA sequence: TGTGCCATCAGTCCGGACAGCTACACTGAAGCTTTCTTT.